The present T cell receptor beta chain was sequenced within a study of CD8 T cells in ankylosing spondylitis. Remarks on this clonotype: Its antigen remains unknown.

For TCR beta, libraries came from quantitative 5'-RACE with molecular barcodes. TCRdb re-derived calls from the 5' RACE reads in MiXCR, one entry per CDR3 protein. In the table there are roughly 230,000 distinct CDR3 sequences, roughly 18% of which are singletons. Study-wide findings and caveats: What appeared characteristic of ankylosing spondylitis blood was a TCR beta motif of fewer than ten highly homologous variants. It was reported that disease-linked clones were significantly enriched in matched ankylosing spondylitis synovial fluid. As for the disease-linked clones, they showed a CD8+ phenotype and occurred at relatively low frequencies in peripheral blood.

The sequenced material came from blood, either unsorted or a sorted T cell fraction (not recorded which). This sequence originates from a male donor with ankylosing spondylitis or in good health (not recorded which).

CDR3 sequence: CASSVEGAPYEQYF. The CDR3 bases are TGTGCCAGCAGCGTAGAGGGGGCGCCCTACGAGCAGTACTTC. The chain employs TRBV9 and TRBJ2-7; 7 bases match TRBD1. Trimming took 0 bases from V and 2 from J; bases not matched to a gene: 2. Germline loops: CDR1 SGDLS, CDR2 YYNGEE. The CDR3 consists of 14 residues.